The 18 T cell receptor beta chains in this list originate from one sample, sequenced in a study of shared clonotypes between healthy human individuals. Measured with immunoSEQ multiplex PCR; TCRdb has only the in-frame clones, and not every one. The data contain more than 2,000,000 clones, roughly nine tenths of them singletons. Sequencing was carried out using naive CD4+ T cells sorted from blood. Subset in this sample: CD45RA+ positively selected. The receptors originated from a man younger than 30 in good health.

The rearrangement links TRBV18 to TRBJ1-1; tentative D call: TRBD1 (6 bases). V dropped 4 bases and J dropped 0 bases, with 15 bases sitting between them. The germline gives CDR1 KGHSH, CDR2 LQKENI. This CDR3 comprises 16 residues. The CDR3 here is CASSLIRQALNTEAFF. The CDR3 bases are TGTGCCAGCTCACTTATCCGACAGGCGTTGAACACTGAAGCTTTCTTT.

CDR3 residues: CASSLGRGPTWTIYF. DNA for the CDR3: TGTGCCAGCAGTTTAGGACGGGGCCCAACGTGGACCATATATTTT. This chain uses TRBV28 with TRBJ1-3; a weak D match, TRBD1 (5 bases). V was trimmed by 2 bases and J by 10 bases, leaving 18 bases between them. The germline V gene has CDR1 MDHEN and CDR2 SYDVKM. The CDR3 length is 15 residues. The full variable domain, rest sourced from reference TRBV28 and TRBJ1-3, is DVKVTQSSRYLVKRTGEKVFLECVQDMDHENMFWYRQDPGLGLRLIYFSYDVKMKEKGDIPEGYSVSREKKERFSLILESASTNQTSMYLCASSLGRGPTWTIYFGEGSWLTVV.

This clone has a handful of counts. This sequence joins TRBV2 and TRBJ1-1; D gene uncertain. V lost 6 bases, J lost 7 bases, and 15 bases lay in between. From germline, CDR1 is SNHLY and CDR2 FYNNEI. This CDR3 is built from 13 residues. CDR3 coding DNA: TGTGCCAGCAGCCAATTGGGTAGTGGTGAAGCTTTCTTT. This gives the protein CASSQLGSGEAFF.

This chain uses TRBV28 with TRBJ1-4, with TRBD1 as a possible D gene (6 bases). The CDR3 is 14 amino acids. The V end was cut by 11 bases, the J end by 6 bases, with 19 bases between. CDR1 is MDHEN, CDR2 SYDVKM, per germline. The DNA of the CDR3 is TGTGCCGCCGGGACGCCAAACAGGGATGAAAAACTGTTTTTT. Its translation: CAAGTPNRDEKLFF.

A word on this clone: The same CDR3 can be traced to other DNA sequences in this sample. The rearrangement links TRBV7-9 to TRBJ2-7; 10 positions agree with TRBD1. The germline gives CDR1 SEHNR, CDR2 FQNEAQ (reference sequence). The CDR3 has 14 amino acids. Losses at the gene ends were 3 bases for V and 2 bases for J; bases not matched to a gene: 1. CDR3 residues: CASSLGTGAYEQYF. The CDR3 nucleotides are TGTGCCAGCAGCTTGGGGACAGGGGCCTACGAGCAGTACTTC.

The chain carries TRBV7-2 and TRBJ2-1, with TRBD2 identical over 10 bases. The CDR3 runs 16 residues. The V gene end was trimmed by 8 bases and the J gene end by 1 base; junction bases not matched to a gene: 8. CDR1 is SGHTA, CDR2 FQGNSA, per germline. The CDR3 DNA reads as TGTGCCAGCGGAATACTAGCGGGACTTTCCTACAATGAGCAGTTCTTC. Residues: CASGILAGLSYNEQFF.

The rearrangement uses TRBV5-4 and TRBJ1-2; D is unresolved. Germline CDR1 and CDR2: SGHNT and YYREEE (reference sequence). V was trimmed by 1 base and J by 1 base, leaving 8 bases between them. This CDR3 spans 14 amino acids. This chain's CDR3 is CASSLQKYNYGYTF. DNA of the CDR3: TGTGCCAGCAGCTTGCAGAAGTATAACTATGGCTACACCTTC.

This chain joins TRBV11-2 and TRBJ1-3; D gene uncertain. The V gene's germline CDR1 is SGHAT and CDR2 FQNNGV. The length of the CDR3 is 15 residues. The ends were cut back, 5 bases at V and 7 bases at J, with 18 bases in the middle. This chain's CDR3 is CASSPSSFVGNTIYF. CDR3 bases: TGTGCCAGCAGCCCTAGTTCATTCGTCGGGAACACCATATATTTT.

This rearrangement joins TRBV7-4 to TRBJ2-7; D gene unclear. CDR3 length: 12 residues. Trimming cost V 5 bases and J 3 bases, with 8 bases left between them. Germline V lookup: CDR1 SGHVT, CDR2 SQSDAQ. CDR3 residues: CASSRALYEQYF. Here the CDR3 DNA reads TGTGCCAGCAGCAGGGCCCTCTACGAGCAGTACTTC.

The rearrangement uses TRBV6-6 and TRBJ1-5, with unresolved D. The CDR3 extends over 16 amino acids. With 4 bases removed from V and 5 bases from J, the gap between germline ends came to 18 bases. From germline, CDR1 is MNHNY and CDR2 SVGAGI (reference sequence). CDR3 loop: CASSWISVPGDQPQHF. In DNA form, the CDR3 reads TGTGCCAGCAGTTGGATCTCTGTTCCGGGCGATCAGCCCCAGCATTTT.

This clone was recorded only once. The chain uses TRBV7-9 and TRBJ2-3; D unresolved. Germline V gene data show CDR1 as SEHNR and CDR2 as FQNEAQ (reference sequence). This CDR3 spans 10 amino acids. Trimming removed 11 bases from V and 5 bases from J, with 8 bases in between. For the CDR3, the DNA is TGTGCCGTAGGAGAAGATACGCAGTATTTT. It translates to CAVGEDTQYF.

This clone was detected once. This chain connects TRBV5-4 to TRBJ2-2, with 7 bases lining up with TRBD2. The trim removed 4 bases at V and 7 bases at J, leaving 16 bases unmatched. There are 17 residues in the CDR3. Germline V gene data show CDR1 as SGHNT and CDR2 as YYREEE (reference sequence). The CDR3 sequence is CASSPRFGGSQSGELFF. The CDR3 DNA reads as TGTGCCAGCAGCCCCCGGTTTGGCGGGAGCCAAAGCGGGGAGCTGTTTTTT.

CDR3 sequence: CASSPRFQTGGRTDTQYF. For the CDR3, the DNA is TGTGCCAGCAGCCCGCGTTTCCAGACAGGGGGAAGGACAGATACGCAGTATTTT. The V and J genes are TRBV7-2 and TRBJ2-3, with TRBD1 matching over 9 bases. V shed 5 bases and J 3 bases; nucleotides not matched to a gene: 15. This CDR3 is built from 18 residues. In germline, CDR1 is SGHTA, CDR2 FQGNSA. Full variable domain (remainder filled in from reference TRBV7-2 and TRBJ2-3): GAGVSQSPSNKVTEKGKDVELRCDPISGHTALYWYRQSLGQGLEFLIYFQGNSAPDKSGLPSDRFSAERTGGSVSTLTIQRTQQEDSAVYLCASSPRFQTGGRTDTQYFGPGTRLTVL.

A word on this clone: At one end, the junction sequence differs from germline, possibly due to a read error. This CDR3 is also generated by other DNA sequences in the sample. The rearrangement links TRBV18 to TRBJ2-2; D is possibly TRBD1 or TRBD2 (5 bases each). Germline V gene data show CDR1 as KGHSH and CDR2 as LQKENI. This CDR3 is 16 amino acids long. CDR3 bases: TGTGCCAGCTCACCACGGCAGGGTGGGAACACCGGGGAGTTGTTTTTT. Its translation: CASSPRQGGNTGELFF. The complete variable domain, with remaining parts taken from reference TRBV18 and TRBJ2-2, reads NAGVMQNPRHLVRRRGQEARLRCSPMKGHSHVYWYRQLPEEGLKFMVYLQKENIIDESGMPKERFSAEFPKEGPSILRIQQVVRGDSAAYFCASSPRQGGNTGELFFGEGSRLTVL.

The chain is built from TRBV18 and TRBJ1-3; D might be TRBD1 (5 bases). Looked up from germline, CDR1 is KGHSH and CDR2 is LQKENI. Trimming stripped 3 bases from V and 0 bases from J, with 9 bases between. The CDR3 is 15 residues long. The CDR3, as DNA: TGTGCCAGCTCACCGGACATCTCCTCTGGAAACACCATATATTTT. Its protein product is CASSPDISSGNTIYF.

About this clone itself: The sample contains more than one DNA sequence encoding this CDR3. The chain links TRBV30 to TRBJ2-5, with 12 positions matching TRBD2. Trimming cost V 0 bases and J 4 bases; bases outside gene matches: 0. Germline V gives CDR1 GTSNPN, CDR2 SVGIG (reference sequence). This CDR3 has 14 residues. CDR3 DNA: TGTGCCTGGAGTGTGGGACTAGCGGGAGAGACCCAGTACTTC. Its protein product is CAWSVGLAGETQYF.

The chain recombines TRBV13 with TRBJ1-5, with a tentative D call TRBD1 (5 bases). V lost 3 bases and J 3 bases, leaving 9 bases between the germline ends. Germline CDR1 reads PRHDT; CDR2 reads FYEKMQ (reference sequence). CDR3 size: 14 residues. CDR3 sequence (DNA): TGTGCCAGCAGCTTTAGGGGCTACAATCAGCCCCAGCATTTT. It translates to CASSFRGYNQPQHF.

CDR3 amino acids: CASRLGQGGNEKLFF. The CDR3 DNA reads TGTGCCAGCAGGCTTGGACAGGGTGGGAATGAAAAACTGTTTTTT. The V gene is TRBV2, the J gene TRBJ1-4, with TRBD1 identical over 8 bases. This CDR3 spans 15 amino acids. Germline V gene data show CDR1 as SNHLY and CDR2 as FYNNEI. Trimming cost V 6 bases and J 5 bases; bases outside gene matches: 8.